The 3 T cell receptor beta chains below all came from one sample that was sequenced in a study of identical twins. A single record per CDR3 protein comes from TCRdb applying MiXCR to the 5' RACE reads. The sample yields fewer than 900,000 distinct CDR3 sequences, roughly 18% seen once. These records were also assigned to another study, of T cells expressing NK-cell markers.

Sequencing was done on a sample of PBMCs. The receptors come from a woman between 18 and 29 years old in good health.

This clonotype was detected only a few times. The J gene is TRBJ2-7, the V gene TRBV7-2; possibly TRBD2 for D (6 bases). The germline gives CDR1 SGHTA, CDR2 FQGNSA. The V end lost 4 bases, the J end lost 3 bases, and 13 bases lay between the germline ends. The CDR3 is 14 residues long. The CDR3 reads CASSSGLLYYEQYF. CDR3 DNA sequence: TGTGCCAGCAGCTCGGGACTCCTTTACTACGAGCAGTACTTC.

This chain uses TRBV20-1 with TRBJ2-7, with 7 positions matching TRBD2. V lost 3 bases, J lost 2 bases, and 7 bases stayed unmatched. Per germline, CDR1 DFQATT and CDR2 SNEGSKA (reference sequence). The CDR3 has 14 amino acids. DNA for the CDR3: TGCAGTGCTAGTCCCCTAGCGGATACCTACGAGCAGTACTTC. As protein: CSASPLADTYEQYF.

This chain connects TRBV4-2 to TRBJ1-1; D is possibly TRBD1 (5 bases). The CDR3 consists of 14 residues. Trimming cost V 0 bases and J 1 base, with 6 bases left between them. Germline V gene lookup returns CDR1 LGHNA and CDR2 YNFKEQ. CDR3: CASSQDTGNTEAFF. The CDR3 nucleotides read TGTGCCAGCAGCCAAGATACAGGGAACACTGAAGCTTTCTTT.